This T cell receptor (beta chain) was sequenced for a study of blood T cell repertoires in COVID-19. On the study more broadly: Sites in the United States, Italy and Spain provided acute and convalescent COVID-19 samples. Sources were T cells, B-cell-depleted T cells, or PBMCs; the material itself was cDNA or gDNA.

Authors' data handling: Scientists estimated how many nucleated cells there were by amplifying reference gene primers. The method was immunoSEQ multiplex PCR; TCRdb's version includes in-frame clones alone and lacks a portion of them. D and trimming come from the DNA, and the V and J calls and clone size come from that table. The sample records about 280,000 clones, 83% being singletons. This clonotype originated in a woman between 50 and 59 years old who had recovered from COVID-19. Material: peripheral blood.

CDR3 amino acids: CASGRLAEPYNEQFF. CDR3 in DNA: TGTGCCAGCGGGCGGCTAGCGGAGCCCTACAATGAGCAGTTCTTC. The chain combines TRBV5-6 with TRBJ2-1; TRBD2 agrees at 7 bases. The CDR3 is made up of 15 amino acids. V lost 7 bases, J lost 2 bases, and 9 bases stayed unmatched. Germline loops: CDR1 SGHDT, CDR2 YYEEEE.